The clone carrying this T cell receptor (beta chain) was recorded a few times. The antigen remains unidentified. V lost 6 bases to trimming and J lost 4 bases, with 12 bases between them. The CDR3 is 13 amino acids. Germline V gene lookup returns CDR1 LNHDA and CDR2 SQIVND (reference sequence). These data are taken from a study of T cell repertoires in cytomegalovirus infection. Study in general: Through public TCR beta signatures, both CMV infection and matching HLA type were indicated.

TCRdb re-analysed the reads in MiXCR, keeping a single row per CDR3 protein. The repertoire has some 480,000 distinct CDR3 sequences, around 30% of them found once; the top ten carry roughly 17%. This specimen was cultured PBMCs, taken from culture after CMV antigen stimulation. This sequence joins TRBV19 and TRBJ1-2, with a tentative D call TRBD1 (6 bases). The sequence was obtained from a human donor in good health (CMV status not recorded). Some clones in this sample may be carry-over from other donors' samples. The CDR3 region has the DNA TGTGCCAGTAGAGAGGACAGAGGCTATGGCTACACCTTC. This codes for CASREDRGYGYTF.